What follows are 9 T cell receptor beta chains derived from one specimen sequenced in a study of tumor-infiltrating lymphocytes in primary liver carcinoma. cDNA specific to TCR beta was made from 450 to 650 ng of total RNA, with a constant-region primer employed for priming. Modified slightly, ARM-PCR produced TCR beta libraries over three nested multiplex PCR rounds. Primers for the first two PCR rounds were TRBV1-TRBV30 forward primers and a C-beta reverse primer (approximately 10 cycles per round). TCRdb called the multiplex PCR reads again in MiXCR, with one record for every CDR3 protein. The sample records some 87,000 distinct CDR3 sequences, approximately 68% being singletons. Taking about 20-31 mg of unsorted bulk tissue, the authors co-extracted RNA and DNA. Sequencing was done on a sample of tumor-adjacent normal liver tissue. Receptors were obtained from a man in his forties with primary liver carcinoma and hepatitis B virus infection.

At least ten counts were recorded for this clonotype. V is TRBV6-5 and J is TRBJ2-7; tentative D call: TRBD1 (6 bases). Trimming stripped 10 bases from V and 7 bases from J, with 20 bases between. This CDR3 is built from 13 residues. Germline V CDR1 and CDR2: MNHEY, SVGAGI. The CDR3 here is CATSDRSLREQYF. The CDR3 bases are TGTGCCACATCGGACAGATCGCTTCGGGAGCAGTACTTC.

As regards this clonotype: An end of the junction does not agree with germline; a read error may underlie this. This chain joins TRBV6-1 and TRBJ1-1, with D possibly being TRBD1 (6 bases). From germline, CDR1 is MNHNS and CDR2 SASEGT. The CDR3 sequence is 15 residues long. CDR3 region: CACSIQQGRSTEAFF. CDR3 in DNA: TGTGCCTGCAGCATTCAACAGGGTCGGAGTACTGAAGCTTTCTTT.

This clonotype was detected ten times or more. The chain links TRBV12-3 or TRBV12-4 to TRBJ2-5; possibly TRBD1 or TRBD2 for D (5 bases each). The V end lost 7 bases, the J end lost 2 bases, and 14 bases lay between the germline ends. The CDR3 loop spans 14 amino acids. CDR3: CASTLGDAQETQYF. CDR3 DNA: TGTGCCAGCACCCTGGGGGATGCTCAAGAGACCCAGTACTTC.

Comment on this clonotype: A read error may produce the germline difference seen at one junction end. This rearrangement joins TRBV7-8 to TRBJ1-2, with D unclear. Germline assignment: CDR1 SGHVS and CDR2 FQNEAQ. This CDR3 contains 15 residues. CDR3 nucleotides: TGTGCCAACAGCTTAGCGCTAGCAGGAGCCTATGGCTACACCTTC. Its translation is CANSLALAGAYGYTF.

This clonotype was recorded only once. The junction shows a germline mismatch at one end, possibly a read error. The chain is built from TRBV28 and TRBJ2-5; 8 bases match TRBD1. Per germline, CDR1 MDHEN and CDR2 SYDVKM. The CDR3 loop spans 14 amino acids. CDR3 loop: CATSLGQGFAGWVF. The CDR3 nucleotides read TGTGCCACCAGTTTAGGACAGGGTTTTGCCGGTTGGGTCTTC.

This clonotype was counted ten times or more. This chain joins TRBV10-3 and TRBJ2-1, with a possible D match to TRBD2 (6 bases). The CDR3 is 18 amino acids. CDR1 is ENHRY and CDR2 is SYGVKD in the germline V gene. The V gene lost 0 bases and the J gene lost 0 bases, with 15 bases spanning the gap. The CDR3 DNA reads as TGTGCCATCAGTGAGTCAGGCGGGACGGTTAGCTCCTACAATGAGCAGTTCTTC. This codes for CAISESGGTVSSYNEQFF.

This clonotype occurred a few times. It may be a read error: a sequence one base away is much more abundant. The chain joins TRBV4-1 to TRBJ1-1; no clear D. V was shortened by 1 base and J by 13 bases, with 10 bases between the two germline ends. There are 11 residues in the CDR3. Germline values: CDR1 MGHRA, CDR2 YSYEKL. The CDR3 reads CASSQGADYFF. The CDR3 bases are TGCGCCAGCAGCCAAGGCGCAGACTATTTCTTT.

Comments on this clonotype: The junction and the germline gene differ at one end; a read error may be behind it. The V call is TRBV4-1, the J call TRBJ2-2; no firm D call. Germline CDR1 reads MGHRA; CDR2 reads YSYEKL. This CDR3 has 13 residues. CDR3 protein: CASSQVQGGELFF. CDR3 nucleotide sequence: TGCGCCAGTAGCCAAGTACAAGGTGGGGAGCTGTTTTTT.

This clonotype was observed at least ten times. The chain couples TRBV6-5 to TRBJ2-3; TRBD1 aligns across 7 bases. Germline CDR1 is MNHEY and CDR2 is SVGAGI. J was trimmed by 4 bases and V by 6 bases; bases with no gene match: 1. This CDR3 region has 12 residues. The CDR3 region has the DNA TGTGCCAGCAGAACAGGGGCAGATACGCAGTATTTT. This encodes CASRTGADTQYF.